This T cell receptor (beta chain) was recovered during a study of T-cell memory formation after mild COVID-19. Study-level information: TCR clustering was largely donor specific.

This CDR3 region has 16 residues. Germline CDR1 reads DFQATT; CDR2 reads SNEGSKA (reference sequence). V lost 2 bases and J 2 bases, leaving 16 bases between the germline ends. One entry per CDR3 protein, called by TCRdb with MiXCR from the 5' RACE reads. The sample yields fewer than 700,000 distinct CDR3 sequences, less than 25% seen once. In this sample, this clonotype turned up a few times. The antigen remains undetermined. Study findings and constraints: There was no confirmation that second-wave clones peaking on day 37 were SARS-CoV-2 specific.

This receptor was obtained from an adult woman who had mild COVID-19 (a few samples of this study predate the infection). Cell type and time point are not known. The rearrangement joins TRBV20-1 to TRBJ2-1; either TRBD1 or TRBD2 may fit D (5 bases each). Sequences were obtained from PBMCs or a T cell subset sorted from them (not recorded which). The CDR3 loop reads CSARSVSGQTYNEQFF. DNA of the CDR3: TGCAGTGCTAGATCTGTCTCGGGGCAGACCTACAATGAGCAGTTCTTC.